This passage covers 17 T cell receptor beta chains from one sample sequenced in a study of graft-versus-host responses after intestinal transplantation. Here immunoSEQ multiplex PCR was the method, and the copy in TCRdb shows in-frame clones only, minus some. The table has thousands of clones, about 31% seen once. The source material was alloreactive CD4+ T cells from a mixed lymphocyte reaction culture, sampled before intestinal transplant. Specified subset: CFSE-low proliferating T cells sorted from roughly 6-day pre-transplant mixed lymphocyte reaction (GvH or HvG direction). These receptors were collected from a human patient who received an intestinal transplant.

This chain connects TRBV9 to TRBJ1-1; 9 nucleotides match TRBD1. The CDR3 is 14 residues long. From germline, CDR1 is SGDLS and CDR2 YYNGEE. Trimming removed 3 bases from V and 5 bases from J; junction bases left unmatched: 5. The CDR3 loop is CASSAYRGRTEAFF. CDR3 bases: TGTGCCAGCAGCGCGTACAGGGGGCGAACTGAAGCTTTCTTT.

Within the sample, this clone is medium-sized (0.01 to 0.1%). The J gene is TRBJ2-7, the V gene TRBV6-1; 8 bases map to TRBD1. The CDR3 has 12 amino acids. In germline, CDR1 is MNHNS, CDR2 SASEGT. CDR3 in DNA: TGTGTCCTGGGGGACAGGTTGGGAGAGCAGTACTTC. The encoded protein is CVLGDRLGEQYF.

This chain connects TRBV5-5 to TRBJ1-1; D possibly corresponds to TRBD1 (5 bases). Between the trimmed V and J ends, which lost 1 base and 0 bases, there was a span of 13 bases. CDR1 is SGHKS and CDR2 is YYEKEE in the germline V gene (reference sequence). This CDR3 has 16 amino acids. In DNA, the CDR3 is TGTGCCAGCAGCTTGTTGGGGGGAAACCTGAACACTGAAGCTTTCTTT. This codes for CASSLLGGNLNTEAFF.

The V and J genes are TRBV5-1 and TRBJ2-2; 9 nucleotides line up with TRBD1. V lost 2 bases, J lost 3 bases, and 2 bases stayed unmatched. CDR1 and CDR2 from the germline V gene are SGHRS and YFSETQ. CDR3 length: 15 residues. The CDR3 loop reads CASSFRTGDTGELFF. Here the CDR3 DNA reads TGCGCCAGCAGCTTTAGGACAGGGGACACCGGGGAGCTGTTTTTT.

This clone was found a few times. V and J are TRBV2 and TRBJ2-1; 9 bases are a match to TRBD2. The CDR3 runs 15 residues. Germline V gives CDR1 SNHLY, CDR2 FYNNEI. V gave up 5 bases and J gave up 2 bases; unmatched junction bases: 4. The CDR3 spells CASSSLAGTYNEQFF. The DNA for the CDR3 is TGTGCCAGCAGTTCCCTAGCGGGAACCTACAATGAGCAGTTCTTC.

This clone came up a few times. The rearrangement joins TRBV4-2 to TRBJ2-3; tentatively, D is TRBD1 (5 bases). V shed 3 bases and J shed 2 bases, with 18 bases lying between them. The CDR3 sequence is 17 residues long. In germline, CDR1 is LGHNA, CDR2 YNFKEQ. This chain's CDR3 is CASSQSARVGNTDTQYF. The CDR3 DNA reads TGTGCCAGCAGCCAGTCGGCCAGGGTGGGCAACACAGATACGCAGTATTTT.

The chain combines TRBV12-1 with TRBJ2-3; TRBD2 is taken as the D call from the table, unchecked against the DNA. TRBV12-1 counts as a pseudogene. This CDR3 comprises 14 residues. CDR3 nucleotides: TGTGCCAGCAGCTCCCCGGGGGACACAGATACGCAGTATTTT. Encoded protein: CASSSPGDTDTQYF.

This clone was seen a few times. The chain employs TRBV2 and TRBJ2-5; 7 positions match TRBD2. The CDR3 consists of 15 residues. Unmatched junction bases numbered 10, after V lost 8 bases and J lost 1 base. Germline V CDR1 and CDR2: SNHLY, FYNNEI. Here the CDR3 reads CASDYSSGPQETQYF. CDR3 nucleotides: TGTGCCAGCGATTATTCTAGCGGACCCCAAGAGACCCAGTACTTC.

By sample fraction, this clone is medium-sized. The chain combines TRBV6-6 with TRBJ1-6, with 7 positions matching TRBD1. The length of the CDR3 is 14 residues. The J segment lost 6 bases and the V segment lost 6 bases, leaving 5 bases of the junction unmatched. The germline gives CDR1 MNHNY, CDR2 SVGAGI (reference sequence). The CDR3 region has the DNA TGTGCCAGCAGCCCGGGACAGTCTAATTCACCCCTCCACTTT. This codes for CASSPGQSNSPLHF.

This clone was observed a few times. The chain combines TRBV30 with TRBJ1-2; no reliable D call. The V gene's germline CDR1 is GTSNPN and CDR2 SVGIG (reference sequence). V was cut by 2 bases and J by 11 bases, with 12 bases left in between. The CDR3 contains 11 residues. This CDR3 reads CAWSSGRRYTF. The CDR3 DNA reads as TGTGCCTGGAGTAGTGGGAGGCGGTACACCTTC.

This chain connects TRBV25-1 to TRBJ2-1; 9 bases agree with TRBD1. CDR3 length: 17 residues. V lost 1 base to trimming and J lost 9 bases; unmatched junction nucleotides: 13. Germline loops: CDR1 MGHDK, CDR2 SYGVNS. The CDR3 DNA sequence: TGTGCCAGCAGTGAATGGCCCGGGACAGGGACGGCTGGTGAGCAGTTCTTC. This encodes CASSEWPGTGTAGEQFF. The whole variable domain, filled in from reference TRBV25-1 and TRBJ2-1, reads EADIYQTPRYLVIGTGKKITLECSQTMGHDKMYWYQQDPGMELHLIHYSYGVNSTEKGDLSSESTVSRIRTEHFPLTLESARPSHTSQYLCASSEWPGTGTAGEQFFGPGTRLTVL.

This rearrangement joins TRBV27 to TRBJ1-5; perhaps TRBD1 as D (6 bases). Germline CDR1 is MNHEY and CDR2 is SMNVEV (reference sequence). Trimming removed 1 base at V and 0 bases at J, with 16 bases between. The CDR3 sequence is 18 residues long. The CDR3: CASSLYGSGTSSNQPQHF. The CDR3 nucleotides are TGTGCCAGCAGTTTATACGGGTCGGGGACAAGTAGCAATCAGCCCCAGCATTTT.

The J gene is TRBJ1-1, the V gene TRBV19; TRBD1 is a possible D gene (6 bases). The CDR3 has 14 residues. Germline CDR1 LNHDA, CDR2 SQIVND (reference sequence). Trimming shortened V by 4 bases and J by 4 bases, and 13 bases separated the two germline ends. CDR3 loop: CASSNRERGTEAFF. The CDR3 region has the DNA TGTGCCAGTAGTAACAGGGAGAGAGGCACTGAAGCTTTCTTT.

V usage is TRBV7-9 and J usage is TRBJ1-2; D is unresolved. This CDR3 region has 12 residues. Germline CDR1 reads SEHNR; CDR2 reads FQNEAQ (reference sequence). The V end was cut by 5 bases, the J end by 5 bases, with 9 bases between. CDR3 region: CASSLNRYGYTF. In DNA form, the CDR3 reads TGTGCCAGCAGCCTAAACCGGTATGGCTACACCTTC.

J is TRBJ2-3 and V is TRBV13; no clear D. CDR1 is PRHDT, CDR2 FYEKMQ, per germline (reference sequence). The length of the CDR3 is 13 residues. V lost 3 bases to trimming and J lost 0 bases, with 4 bases between them. The CDR3 sequence: CASSFGSTDTQYF. The DNA for the CDR3 is TGTGCCAGCAGCTTCGGGAGCACAGATACGCAGTATTTT. Based on the CDR3 plus reference TRBV13 and TRBJ2-3, the full variable domain is AAGVIQSPRHLIKEKRETATLKCYPIPRHDTVYWYQQGPGQDPQFLISFYEKMQSDKGSIPDRFSAQQFSDYHSELNMSSLELGDSALYFCASSFGSTDTQYFGPGTRLTVL.

The CDR3 sequence: CASSLSGTSGGVLTDTQYF. In DNA form, the CDR3 reads TGCGCCAGCAGCTTGTCTGGGACTAGCGGGGGGGTACTCACAGATACGCAGTATTTT. This chain links TRBV5-1 with TRBJ2-3; 16 positions match TRBD2. The CDR3 has 19 residues. V gave up 1 base and J gave up 2 bases; unmatched junction bases: 7. Germline values: CDR1 SGHRS, CDR2 YFSETQ.

This clone is labeled medium-sized (0.01 to 0.1%). The CDR3 region is CASSDRQGNTEAFF. CDR3 bases: TGTGCCAGCAGTGACCGACAGGGGAACACTGAAGCTTTCTTT. J is TRBJ1-1 and V is TRBV6-1, with 7 bases lining up with TRBD1. The germline V gene encodes CDR1 MNHNS and CDR2 SASEGT. This CDR3 region has 14 residues. Losses at the gene ends were 3 bases for V and 1 base for J; bases not matched to a gene: 2.